The 12 T cell receptor beta chains reported below all come from one sample, sequenced in a study of siplizumab effects on memory and regulatory T cells. Libraries were prepared by immunoSEQ multiplex PCR; TCRdb keeps only in-frame clonotypes and omits some of them. The data hold 50,000 to 75,000 clones, with 79% observed a single time. Sequenced sample: memory CD4+ T cells sorted from blood. These receptors originate from a human donor in good health.

The gene calls are TRBV6-5 and TRBJ2-2; either TRBD1 or TRBD2 may supply D (5 bases each). CDR3 length equals 15 residues. Trimming took 6 bases from V and 2 from J, leaving 13 bases between them. In germline, CDR1 is MNHEY, CDR2 SVGAGI. The CDR3 sequence: CASRRDGTNTGELFF. The CDR3 nucleotides read TGTGCCAGCAGGAGGGACGGAACTAACACCGGGGAGCTGTTTTTT.

The V and J genes are TRBV25-1 and TRBJ2-5, with D perhaps assigned TRBD1 or TRBD2 (6 bases each). The CDR3 runs 17 residues. The V and J ends lost 0 bases and 4 bases respectively, with 18 bases between them. Germline CDR1 reads MGHDK; CDR2 reads SYGVNS. CDR3 DNA sequence: TGTGCCAGCAGTGAATATGGGGGGCAGGGAGGAGGAGAGACCCAGTACTTC. Translated, it gives CASSEYGGQGGGETQYF.

The genes are TRBV2 and TRBJ2-5; D remains unclear. The J call is doubtful: the DNA matches TRBJ2-7 better. The V gene's germline CDR1 is SNHLY and CDR2 FYNNEI. CDR3 length equals 13 residues. In nucleotides, the CDR3 is TGTGCCAGCGAACACACGAGCTCCTACGAGCAGTACTTC. Encoded protein: CASEHTSSYEQYF.

This clone was seen only once. This chain connects TRBV7-3 to TRBJ1-2; 7 nucleotides line up with TRBD1. Germline CDR1 and CDR2: SGHTA and FQGTGA. CDR3 length: 13 amino acids. Losses at the gene ends were 5 bases for V and 4 bases for J; bases not matched to a gene: 4. CDR3 in DNA: TGTGCCAGCAGCCCGGGGACAGCCTATGGCTACACCTTC. Translating it yields CASSPGTAYGYTF.

The chain links TRBV5-1 to TRBJ2-7, with D perhaps TRBD1 (7 bases). The germline V gene encodes CDR1 SGHRS and CDR2 YFSETQ. This CDR3 contains 12 residues. The V end was cut by 6 bases, the J end by 4 bases, with 11 bases between. The CDR3 is CASTAGGYEQYF. CDR3 coding DNA: TGCGCCAGCACTGCAGGGGGGTACGAGCAGTACTTC.

The chain has TRBV7-3 and TRBJ2-2; tentatively, D is TRBD1 or TRBD2 (5 bases each). Looked up from germline, CDR1 is SGHTA and CDR2 is FQGTGA. V shed 5 bases and J shed 4 bases, with 11 bases lying between them. This CDR3 spans 14 amino acids. CDR3 DNA: TGTGCCAGCAGCCCCTCAGGGAGCACCGGGGAGCTGTTTTTT. This translates into CASSPSGSTGELFF. The entire variable domain, with the rest obtained from reference TRBV7-3 and TRBJ2-2, is as follows: GAGVSQTPSNKVTEKGKYVELRCDPISGHTALYWYRQSLGQGPEFLIYFQGTGAADDSGLPNDRFFAVRPEGSVSTLKIQRTERGDSAVYLCASSPSGSTGELFFGEGSRLTVL.

The rearrangement links TRBV12-5 to TRBJ1-1; 12 bases line up with TRBD1. V gave up 9 bases and J gave up 4 bases; unmatched junction bases: 3. This CDR3 has 13 residues. Germline CDR1 LGHNT, CDR2 FRNRAP. Written as DNA, the CDR3 is TGTGCTAGCTCGGGACAGGGGGCCACTGAAGCTTTCTTT. Amino acids: CASSGQGATEAFF.

The genes are TRBV6-6 and TRBJ1-1, with D possibly TRBD1 on 5 matching bases. From germline, CDR1 is MNHNY and CDR2 SVGAGI (reference sequence). V gave up 8 bases and J gave up 11 bases, with 15 bases separating them. The CDR3 totals 11 residues. The CDR3 is CASGTASRAFF. DNA for the CDR3: TGTGCCAGCGGGACGGCCTCTCGGGCTTTCTTT.

This chain uses TRBV18 with TRBJ2-2; D possibly corresponds to TRBD2 (6 bases). The V end was cut by 6 bases, the J end by 3 bases, with 11 bases between. This CDR3 is 14 amino acids long. The germline V gene has CDR1 KGHSH and CDR2 LQKENI. The CDR3 is CASSEGLYTGELFF. The CDR3 nucleotides read TGTGCCAGCTCCGAGGGACTTTACACCGGGGAGCTGTTTTTT.

This sequence joins TRBV19 and TRBJ2-2; tentatively, D is TRBD2 (5 bases). The CDR3 is 15 amino acids. Germline-derived CDR1 and CDR2 are LNHDA and SQIVND (reference sequence). V was pared by 6 bases and J by 0 bases, with 11 bases between. CDR3 amino acids: CASRGRLTNTGELFF. CDR3 coding DNA: TGTGCCAGTAGGGGGAGACTGACGAACACCGGGGAGCTGTTTTTT.

This clone was seen only a few times. The rearrangement joins TRBV18 to TRBJ1-1; D perhaps matches TRBD1 (5 bases). Trimming stripped 0 bases from V and 0 bases from J, with 8 bases between. The CDR3 extends over 15 amino acids. Germline-derived CDR1 and CDR2 are KGHSH and LQKENI. The CDR3 reads CASSPPRGMNTEAFF. CDR3 bases: TGTGCCAGCTCACCACCTCGGGGGATGAACACTGAAGCTTTCTTT.

This chain uses TRBV21-1 with TRBJ2-7; TRBD1 is the table's D call and was not checked against the DNA. TRBV21-1 is marked as a pseudogene. CDR3 length: 15 amino acids. The CDR3 sequence: CASSKAQWLSYEQYF. CDR3 DNA: TGTGCCAGCAGCAAGGCACAGTGGTTATCCTACGAGCAGTACTTC.